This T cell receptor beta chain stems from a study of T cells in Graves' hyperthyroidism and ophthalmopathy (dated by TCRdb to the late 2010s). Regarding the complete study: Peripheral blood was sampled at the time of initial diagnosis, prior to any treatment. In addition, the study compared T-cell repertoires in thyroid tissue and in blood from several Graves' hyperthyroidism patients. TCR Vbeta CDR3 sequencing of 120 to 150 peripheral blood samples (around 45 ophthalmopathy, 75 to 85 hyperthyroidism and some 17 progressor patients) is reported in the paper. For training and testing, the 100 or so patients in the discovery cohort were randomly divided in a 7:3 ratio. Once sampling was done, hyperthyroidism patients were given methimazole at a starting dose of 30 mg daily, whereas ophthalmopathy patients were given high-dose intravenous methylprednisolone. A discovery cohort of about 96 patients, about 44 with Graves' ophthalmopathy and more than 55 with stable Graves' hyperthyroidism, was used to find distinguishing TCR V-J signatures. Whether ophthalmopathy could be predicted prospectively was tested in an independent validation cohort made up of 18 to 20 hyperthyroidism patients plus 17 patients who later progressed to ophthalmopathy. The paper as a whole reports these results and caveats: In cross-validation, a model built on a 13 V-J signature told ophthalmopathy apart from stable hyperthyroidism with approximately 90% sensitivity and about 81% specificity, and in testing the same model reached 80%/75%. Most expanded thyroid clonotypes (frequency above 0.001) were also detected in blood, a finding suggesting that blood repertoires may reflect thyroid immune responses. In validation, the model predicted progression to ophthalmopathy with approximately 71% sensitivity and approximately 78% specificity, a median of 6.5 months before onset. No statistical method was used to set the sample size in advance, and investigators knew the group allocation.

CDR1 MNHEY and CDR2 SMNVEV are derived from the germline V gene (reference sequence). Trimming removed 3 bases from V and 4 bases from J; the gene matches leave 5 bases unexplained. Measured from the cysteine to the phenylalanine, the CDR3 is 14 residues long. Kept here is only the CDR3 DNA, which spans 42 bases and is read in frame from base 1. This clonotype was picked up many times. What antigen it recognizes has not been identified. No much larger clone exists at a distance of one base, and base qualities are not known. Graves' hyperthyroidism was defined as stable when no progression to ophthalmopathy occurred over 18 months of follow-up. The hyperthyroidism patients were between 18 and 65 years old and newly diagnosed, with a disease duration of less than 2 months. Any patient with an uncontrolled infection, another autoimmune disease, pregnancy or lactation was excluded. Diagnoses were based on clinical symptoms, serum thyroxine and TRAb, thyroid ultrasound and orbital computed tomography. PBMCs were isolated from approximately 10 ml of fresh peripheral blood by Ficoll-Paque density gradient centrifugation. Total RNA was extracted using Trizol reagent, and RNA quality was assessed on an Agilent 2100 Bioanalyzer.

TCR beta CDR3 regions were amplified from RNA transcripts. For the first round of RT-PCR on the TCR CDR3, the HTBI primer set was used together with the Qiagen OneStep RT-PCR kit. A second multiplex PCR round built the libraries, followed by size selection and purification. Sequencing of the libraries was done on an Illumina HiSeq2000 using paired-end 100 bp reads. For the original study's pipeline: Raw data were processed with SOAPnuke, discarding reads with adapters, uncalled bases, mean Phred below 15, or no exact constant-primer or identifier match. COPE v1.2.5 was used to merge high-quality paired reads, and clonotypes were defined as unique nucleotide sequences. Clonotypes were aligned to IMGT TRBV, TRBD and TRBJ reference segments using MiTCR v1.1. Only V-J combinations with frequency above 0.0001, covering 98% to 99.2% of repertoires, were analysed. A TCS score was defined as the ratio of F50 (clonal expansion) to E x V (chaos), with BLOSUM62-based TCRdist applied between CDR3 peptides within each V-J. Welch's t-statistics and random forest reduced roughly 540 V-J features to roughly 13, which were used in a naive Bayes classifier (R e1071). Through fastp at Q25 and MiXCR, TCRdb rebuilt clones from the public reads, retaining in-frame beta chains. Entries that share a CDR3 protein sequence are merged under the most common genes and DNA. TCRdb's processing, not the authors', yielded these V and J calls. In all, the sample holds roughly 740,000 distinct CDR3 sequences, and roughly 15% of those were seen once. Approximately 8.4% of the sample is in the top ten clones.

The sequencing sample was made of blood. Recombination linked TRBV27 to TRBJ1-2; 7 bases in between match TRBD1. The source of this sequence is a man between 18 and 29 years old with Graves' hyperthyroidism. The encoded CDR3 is CASSLTTGSYGYTF. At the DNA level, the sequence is TGTGCCAGCAGTTTGACGACAGGGAGCTATGGCTACACCTTC.